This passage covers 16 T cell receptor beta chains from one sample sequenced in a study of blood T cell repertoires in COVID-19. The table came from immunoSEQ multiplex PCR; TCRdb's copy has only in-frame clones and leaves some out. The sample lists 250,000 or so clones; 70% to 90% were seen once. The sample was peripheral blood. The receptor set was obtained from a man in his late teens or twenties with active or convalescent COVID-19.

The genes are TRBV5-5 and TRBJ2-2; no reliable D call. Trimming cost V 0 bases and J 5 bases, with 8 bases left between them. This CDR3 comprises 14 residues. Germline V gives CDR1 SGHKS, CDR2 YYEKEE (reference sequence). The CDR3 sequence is CASSLAGETGELFF. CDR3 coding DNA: TGTGCCAGCAGCTTGGCCGGAGAAACCGGGGAGCTGTTTTTT.

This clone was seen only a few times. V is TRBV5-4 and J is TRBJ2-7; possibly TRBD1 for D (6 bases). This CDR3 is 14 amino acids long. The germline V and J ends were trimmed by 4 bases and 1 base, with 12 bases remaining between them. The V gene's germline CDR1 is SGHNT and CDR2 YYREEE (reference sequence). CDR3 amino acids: CASSPTGSSYEQYF. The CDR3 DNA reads TGTGCCAGCAGCCCCACAGGGTCGTCCTACGAGCAGTACTTC.

The CDR3 loop is CASRRSGANTEAFF. The CDR3 bases are TGTGCCAGCAGACGGTCAGGGGCTAACACTGAAGCTTTCTTT. The rearrangement links TRBV6-4 to TRBJ1-1, with D possibly TRBD1 on 6 matching bases. From germline, CDR1 is MRHNA and CDR2 SNTAGT. The length of the CDR3 is 14 residues. V lost 6 bases and J lost 2, with 13 bases in between.

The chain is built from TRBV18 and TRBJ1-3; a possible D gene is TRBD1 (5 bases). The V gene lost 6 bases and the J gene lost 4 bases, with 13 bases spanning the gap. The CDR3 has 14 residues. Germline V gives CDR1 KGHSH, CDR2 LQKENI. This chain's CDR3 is CASSGTLSGNTIYF. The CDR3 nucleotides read TGTGCCAGCTCCGGGACTTTGTCCGGAAACACCATATATTTT. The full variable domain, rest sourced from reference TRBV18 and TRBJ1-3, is NAGVMQNPRHLVRRRGQEARLRCSPMKGHSHVYWYRQLPEEGLKFMVYLQKENIIDESGMPKERFSAEFPKEGPSILRIQQVVRGDSAAYFCASSGTLSGNTIYFGEGSWLTVV.

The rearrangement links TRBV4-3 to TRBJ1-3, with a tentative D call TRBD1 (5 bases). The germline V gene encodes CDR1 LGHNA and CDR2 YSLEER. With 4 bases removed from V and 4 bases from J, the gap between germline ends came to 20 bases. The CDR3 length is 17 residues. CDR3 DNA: TGCGCCAGCAGCCGCGCTCTGGGGGGAGGGATCGGAAACACCATATATTTT. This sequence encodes CASSRALGGGIGNTIYF.

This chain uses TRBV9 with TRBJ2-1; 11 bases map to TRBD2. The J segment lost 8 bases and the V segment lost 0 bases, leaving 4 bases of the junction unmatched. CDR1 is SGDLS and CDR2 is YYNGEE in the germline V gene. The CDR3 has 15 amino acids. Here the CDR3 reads CASSVDLAGGYEQFF. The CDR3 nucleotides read TGTGCCAGCAGCGTAGATCTAGCGGGGGGCTATGAGCAGTTCTTC.

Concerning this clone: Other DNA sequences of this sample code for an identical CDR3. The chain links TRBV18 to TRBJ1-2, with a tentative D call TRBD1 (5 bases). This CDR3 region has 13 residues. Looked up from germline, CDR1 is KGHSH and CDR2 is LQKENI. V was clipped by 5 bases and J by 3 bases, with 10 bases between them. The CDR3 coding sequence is TGTGCCAGCTCAATCGGAGGGGACTATGGCTACACCTTC. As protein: CASSIGGDYGYTF.

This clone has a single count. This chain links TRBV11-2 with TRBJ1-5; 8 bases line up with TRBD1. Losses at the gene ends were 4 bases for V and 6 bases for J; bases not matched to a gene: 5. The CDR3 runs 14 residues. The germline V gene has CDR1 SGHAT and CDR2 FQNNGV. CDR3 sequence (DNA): TGTGCCAGCAGCTCAGGACAGGGAAGTCAGCCCCAGCATTTT. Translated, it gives CASSSGQGSQPQHF.

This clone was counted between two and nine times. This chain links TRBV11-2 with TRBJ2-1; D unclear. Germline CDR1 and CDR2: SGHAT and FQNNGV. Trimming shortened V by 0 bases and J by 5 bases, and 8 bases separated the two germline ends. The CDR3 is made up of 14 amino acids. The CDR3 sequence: CASSLDPSNNEQFF. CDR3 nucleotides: TGTGCCAGCAGCTTAGACCCGAGTAACAATGAGCAGTTCTTC.

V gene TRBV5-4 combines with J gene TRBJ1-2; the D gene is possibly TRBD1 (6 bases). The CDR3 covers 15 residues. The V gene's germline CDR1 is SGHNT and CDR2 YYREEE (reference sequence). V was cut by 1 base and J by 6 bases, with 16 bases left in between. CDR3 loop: CASSLLTRGADGYTF. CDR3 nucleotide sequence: TGTGCCAGCAGCTTGTTAACTCGGGGGGCAGATGGCTACACCTTC. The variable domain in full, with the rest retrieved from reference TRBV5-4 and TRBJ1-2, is ETGVTQSPTHLIKTRGQQVTLRCSSQSGHNTVSWYQQALGQGPQFIFQYYREEENGRGNFPPRFSGLQFPNYSSELNVNALELDDSALYLCASSLLTRGADGYTFGSGTRLTVV.

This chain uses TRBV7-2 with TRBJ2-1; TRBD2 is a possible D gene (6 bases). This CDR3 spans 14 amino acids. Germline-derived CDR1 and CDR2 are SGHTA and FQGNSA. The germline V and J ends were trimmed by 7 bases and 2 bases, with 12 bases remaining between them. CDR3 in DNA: TGTGCCAGCACCCAGGGACTGGCCTACAATGAGCAGTTCTTC. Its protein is CASTQGLAYNEQFF.

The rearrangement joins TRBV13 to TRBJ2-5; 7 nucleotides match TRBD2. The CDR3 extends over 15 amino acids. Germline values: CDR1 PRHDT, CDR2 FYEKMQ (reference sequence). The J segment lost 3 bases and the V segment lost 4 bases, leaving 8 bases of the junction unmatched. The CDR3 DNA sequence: TGTGCCAGCAGCTCTAGACTAGCTTTAAAAGAGACCCAGTACTTC. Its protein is CASSSRLALKETQYF.

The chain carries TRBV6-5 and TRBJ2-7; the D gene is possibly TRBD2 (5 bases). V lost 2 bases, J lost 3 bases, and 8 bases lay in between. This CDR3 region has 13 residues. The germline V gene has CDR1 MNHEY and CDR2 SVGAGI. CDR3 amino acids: CASSYREFYEQYF. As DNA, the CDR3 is TGTGCCAGCAGTTACAGGGAGTTCTACGAGCAGTACTTC.

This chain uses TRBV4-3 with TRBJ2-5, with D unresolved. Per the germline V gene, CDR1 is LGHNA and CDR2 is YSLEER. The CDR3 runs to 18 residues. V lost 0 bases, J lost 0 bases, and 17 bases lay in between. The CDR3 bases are TGCGCCAGCAGCCAAGATTTAAGAGGCTCCGGAAACCAAGAGACCCAGTACTTC. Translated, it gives CASSQDLRGSGNQETQYF.

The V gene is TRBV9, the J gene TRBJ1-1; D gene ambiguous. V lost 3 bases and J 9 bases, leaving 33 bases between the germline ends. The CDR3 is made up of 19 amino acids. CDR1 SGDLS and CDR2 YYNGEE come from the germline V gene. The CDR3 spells CASSEAREGGARGTGKAFF. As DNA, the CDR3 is TGTGCCAGCAGCGAGGCGAGAGAGGGCGGTGCCCGAGGTACGGGGAAAGCTTTCTTT.

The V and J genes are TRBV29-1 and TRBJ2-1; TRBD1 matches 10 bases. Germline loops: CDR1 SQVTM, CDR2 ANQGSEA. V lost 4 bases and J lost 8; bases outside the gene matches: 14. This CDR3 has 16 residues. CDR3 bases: TGCAGCGTTGCCCGGGGATCCGGGACAGGGGACCATGAGCAGTTCTTC. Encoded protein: CSVARGSGTGDHEQFF.